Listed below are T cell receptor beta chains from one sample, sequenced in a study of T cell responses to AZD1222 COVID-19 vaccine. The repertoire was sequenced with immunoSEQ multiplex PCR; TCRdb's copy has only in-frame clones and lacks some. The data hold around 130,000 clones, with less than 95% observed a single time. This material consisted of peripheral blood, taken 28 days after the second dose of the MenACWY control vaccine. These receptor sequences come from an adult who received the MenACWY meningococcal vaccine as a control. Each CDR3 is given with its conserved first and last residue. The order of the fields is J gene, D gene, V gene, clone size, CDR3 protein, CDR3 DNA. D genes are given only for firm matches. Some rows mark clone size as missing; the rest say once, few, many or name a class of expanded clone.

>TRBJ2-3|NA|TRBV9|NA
CASSRTYTDTQYF
TGTGCCAGCAGCCGCACTTACACAGATACGCAGTATTTT
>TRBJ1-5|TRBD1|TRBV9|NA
CASSPGQISNQPQHF
TGTGCCAGCAGCCCGGGACAGATTAGCAATCAGCCCCAGCATTTT
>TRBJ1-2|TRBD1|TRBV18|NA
CASSPGTENYGYTF
TGTGCCAGCTCCCCCGGGACAGAAAACTATGGCTACACCTTC
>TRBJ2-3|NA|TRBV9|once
CASSVSGPTDTQYF
TGTGCCAGCAGCGTCAGCGGTCCCACAGATACGCAGTATTTT
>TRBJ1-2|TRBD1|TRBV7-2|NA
CASSGGQSYGYTF
TGTGCCAGCAGCGGGGGACAGTCATATGGCTACACCTTC
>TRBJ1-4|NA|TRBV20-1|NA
CSARDREKLFF
TGCAGTGCTAGAGATCGGGAAAAACTGTTTTTT
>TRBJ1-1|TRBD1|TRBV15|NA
CATHRGSHDTEAFF
TGTGCCACCCACAGGGGGTCCCATGACACTGAAGCTTTCTTT
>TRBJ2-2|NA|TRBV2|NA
CASSGTEGPGELFF
TGTGCCAGCAGTGGGACGGAGGGCCCCGGGGAGCTGTTTTTT
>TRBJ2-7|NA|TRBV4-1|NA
CASSQDRGSYEQYF
TGCGCCAGCAGCCAAGATAGAGGGTCCTACGAGCAGTACTTC
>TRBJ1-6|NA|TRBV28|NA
CASSYISHASPLHF
TGTGCCAGCAGCTACATCAGCCATGCTTCACCCCTCCACTTT
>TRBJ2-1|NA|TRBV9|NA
CASSQGIYNEQFF
TGTGCCAGCAGCCAAGGGATCTACAATGAGCAGTTCTTC
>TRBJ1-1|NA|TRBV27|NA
CASSLSAGPIMNTEAFF
TGTGCCAGCAGTTTATCGGCAGGTCCGATTATGAACACTGAAGCTTTCTTT
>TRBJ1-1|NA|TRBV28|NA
CASHRDTSNTEAFF
TGTGCCAGCCACAGAGACACATCGAACACTGAAGCTTTCTTT
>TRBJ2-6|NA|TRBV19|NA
CASSSQGAGANVLTF
TGTGCCAGTAGTAGCCAAGGGGCTGGGGCCAACGTCCTGACTTTC
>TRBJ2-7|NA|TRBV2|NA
CASGVTTYEQYF
TGTGCCAGCGGCGTGACCACCTACGAGCAGTACTTC
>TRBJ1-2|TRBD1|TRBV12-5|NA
CASGLETGLDGYTF
TGTGCTAGTGGTTTGGAGACAGGGTTAGATGGCTACACCTTC
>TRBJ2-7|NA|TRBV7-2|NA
CASSFYWDEQYF
TGTGCCAGCAGCTTCTATTGGGACGAGCAGTACTTC
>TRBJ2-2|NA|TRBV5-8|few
CASSFIAPNTGELFF
TGTGCCAGCAGCTTCATAGCCCCGAACACCGGGGAGCTGTTTTTT
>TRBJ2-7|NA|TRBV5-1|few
CASSLVLSGYEQYF
TGCGCCAGCAGCTTGGTATTATCCGGCTACGAGCAGTACTTC
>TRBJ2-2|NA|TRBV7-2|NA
CAVSFFRDGELFF
TGTGCCGTCAGCTTTTTCCGGGACGGGGAGCTGTTTTTT
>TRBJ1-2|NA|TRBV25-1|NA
CASSDGTAIHTF
TGTGCCAGCAGTGATGGGACCGCTATCCACACCTTC
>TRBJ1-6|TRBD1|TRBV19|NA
CASSMEGAPNSPLHF
TGTGCCAGTAGTATGGAGGGGGCTCCGAATTCACCCCTCCACTTT
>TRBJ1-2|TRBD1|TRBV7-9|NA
CASSLTGINYGYTF
TGTGCCAGCAGCTTGACAGGGATTAACTATGGCTACACCTTC
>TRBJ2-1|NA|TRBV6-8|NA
CASSSPTFTNEQFF
TGTGCCAGCAGTTCCCCGACCTTCACCAATGAGCAGTTCTTC
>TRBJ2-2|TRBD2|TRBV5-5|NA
CASSLSVSGRGIMRELFF
TGTGCCAGCAGCTTGTCGGTTAGCGGGAGGGGAATAATGAGGGAGCTGTTTTTT
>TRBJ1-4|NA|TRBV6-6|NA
CASSPRRGGVGTNEKLFF
TGTGCCAGCAGTCCGAGGCGAGGGGGGGTCGGAACTAATGAAAAACTGTTTTTT
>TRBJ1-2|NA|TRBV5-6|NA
CASSLQNYGYTF
TGTGCCAGCAGCTTGCAGAACTATGGCTACACCTTC
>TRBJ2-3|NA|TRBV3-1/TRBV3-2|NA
CASSLGGSDTQYF
TGTGCCAGCAGCCTTGGCGGATCAGATACGCAGTATTTT
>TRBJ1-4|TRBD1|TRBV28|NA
CASSKPGQGTKLFF
TGTGCCAGCAGTAAACCGGGACAGGGGACGAAACTGTTTTTT
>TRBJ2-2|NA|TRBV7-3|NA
CASSSALGGTGELFF
TGTGCCAGCAGCTCCGCCTTGGGAGGCACCGGGGAGCTGTTTTTT
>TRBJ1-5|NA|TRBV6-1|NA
CASSDRGGGFVNQPQHF
TGTGCCAGCAGTGACCGCGGGGGTGGGTTTGTGAATCAGCCCCAGCATTTT
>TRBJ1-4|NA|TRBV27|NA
CASSRRGEGINEKLFF
TGTGCCAGCAGTCGAAGGGGTGAAGGAATTAATGAAAAACTGTTTTTT
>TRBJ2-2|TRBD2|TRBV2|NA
CASSETSGPTGELFF
TGTGCCAGCAGTGAGACTAGCGGGCCCACCGGGGAGCTGTTTTTT
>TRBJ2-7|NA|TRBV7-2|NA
CASSKTAAERVEQYF
TGTGCCAGCAGCAAGACGGCGGCGGAGCGGGTTGAGCAGTACTTC
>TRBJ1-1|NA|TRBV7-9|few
CASSFSVNTEAFF
TGTGCCAGCAGCTTTTCCGTGAACACTGAAGCTTTCTTT
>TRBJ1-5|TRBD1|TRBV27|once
CASRPTTGFNQPQHF
TGTGCCAGCCGACCCACGACAGGGTTTAATCAGCCCCAGCATTTT
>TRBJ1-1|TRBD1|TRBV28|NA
CATGTVNTEAFF
TGTGCCACCGGGACAGTGAACACTGAAGCTTTCTTT
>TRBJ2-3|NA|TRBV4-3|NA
CASSQGGYTSTDTQYF
TGCGCCAGCAGCCAAGGGGGCTACACAAGCACAGATACGCAGTATTTT
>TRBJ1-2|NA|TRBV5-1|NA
CASREANYGYTF
TGCGCCAGCAGGGAAGCTAACTATGGCTACACCTTC
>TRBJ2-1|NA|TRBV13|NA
CASSIVNEQFF
TGTGCCAGCAGCATCGTGAATGAGCAGTTCTTC
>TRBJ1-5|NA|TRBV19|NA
CASSVQGRSNQPQHF
TGTGCCAGTAGCGTACAGGGACGGAGCAATCAGCCCCAGCATTTT
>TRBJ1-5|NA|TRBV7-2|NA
CASSLGDHSNQPQHF
TGTGCCAGCAGCTTGGGGGACCATAGCAATCAGCCCCAGCATTTT
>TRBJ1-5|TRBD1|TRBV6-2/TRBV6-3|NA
CASSWTGRSNQPQHF
TGTGCCAGCAGTTGGACAGGGCGAAGCAATCAGCCCCAGCATTTT
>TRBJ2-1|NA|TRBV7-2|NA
CASSLAFENRNEQFF
TGTGCCAGCAGCTTAGCGTTTGAGAATCGCAATGAGCAGTTCTTC
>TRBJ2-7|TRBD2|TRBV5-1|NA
CASSLGRLAGGDEQYF
TGCGCCAGCAGCTTGGGTAGACTAGCGGGAGGGGACGAGCAGTACTTC
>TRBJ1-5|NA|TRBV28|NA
CASSLWGQGNQPQHF
TGTGCCAGCAGCCTTTGGGGACAAGGCAATCAGCCCCAGCATTTT
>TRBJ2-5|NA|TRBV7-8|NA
CASSLSYGQETQYF
TGTGCCAGCAGCTTAAGCTACGGACAAGAGACCCAGTACTTC
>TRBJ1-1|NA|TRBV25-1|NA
CASSSLLGTYTEAFF
TGTGCCAGCAGTTCCCTACTGGGGACTTACACTGAAGCTTTCTTT
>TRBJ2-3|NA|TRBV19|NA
CASSQGSTDTQYF
TGTGCCAGTAGTCAGGGTAGCACAGATACGCAGTATTTT
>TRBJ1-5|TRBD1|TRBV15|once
CATSRRPGTGNNQPQHF
TGTGCCACCAGCAGACGACCAGGGACAGGGAACAATCAGCCCCAGCATTTT
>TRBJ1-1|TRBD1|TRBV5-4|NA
CASRRDREGEAFF
TGTGCCAGCAGGCGGGACAGGGAGGGCGAAGCTTTCTTT
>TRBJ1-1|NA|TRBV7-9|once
CASSLGGGVGTEAFF
TGTGCCAGCAGCTTAGGCGGGGGGGTAGGCACTGAAGCTTTCTTT
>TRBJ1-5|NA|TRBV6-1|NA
CASSEVWDYSNQPQHF
TGTGCCAGCAGTGAAGTCTGGGATTATAGCAATCAGCCCCAGCATTTT
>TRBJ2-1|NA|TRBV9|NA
CASSAHLLGSSYNEQFF
TGTGCCAGCAGCGCCCACCTTCTCGGGAGTTCCTACAATGAGCAGTTCTTC
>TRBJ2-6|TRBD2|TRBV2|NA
CASRAGLAEHNSGANVLTF
TGTGCCAGCAGAGCGGGACTAGCGGAGCACAACTCTGGGGCCAACGTCCTGACTTTC
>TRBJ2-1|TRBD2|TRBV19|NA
CASSMTSGRGNEQFF
TGTGCCAGTAGTATGACTAGCGGGAGGGGGAATGAGCAGTTCTTC
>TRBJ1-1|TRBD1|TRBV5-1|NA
CASSLRTGGTEAFF
TGCGCCAGCAGCCTTAGGACAGGCGGCACTGAAGCTTTCTTT
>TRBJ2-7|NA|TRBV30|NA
CAWSVSGYEQYF
TGTGCCTGGAGTGTATCAGGCTACGAGCAGTACTTC
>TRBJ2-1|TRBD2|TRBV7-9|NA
CASSLGTSGNHEQFF
TGTGCCAGCAGCTTAGGGACTAGCGGGAATCATGAGCAGTTCTTC
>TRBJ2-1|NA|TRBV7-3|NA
CASSLALGSYNEQFF
TGTGCCAGCAGCTTAGCGCTAGGCTCCTACAATGAGCAGTTCTTC